The present T cell receptor beta chain was sequenced within a study of T-cell memory formation after mild COVID-19. From the 5' RACE reads, TCRdb called clonotypes with MiXCR, one entry per CDR3 protein. The table records a few hundred thousand distinct CDR3 sequences, under 20% of them present only once. CDR1 and CDR2 from the germline V gene are LGHNA and YNFKEQ. This CDR3 is built from 15 residues. V shed 4 bases and J shed 2 bases, with 14 bases lying between them. The clonotype comes from a man between 18 and 29 years old who had mild COVID-19 (a few samples of this study predate the infection). Cell type and time point are not known. V usage is TRBV4-2 and J usage is TRBJ2-5, with D maybe TRBD1 (5 bases). The specimen was PBMCs or a T cell subset sorted from them (not recorded which). The CDR3 coding sequence is TGTGCCAGCAGCCTCCTGGGGTCAGGGCAAGAGACCCAGTACTTC. It is translated as CASSLLGSGQETQYF.